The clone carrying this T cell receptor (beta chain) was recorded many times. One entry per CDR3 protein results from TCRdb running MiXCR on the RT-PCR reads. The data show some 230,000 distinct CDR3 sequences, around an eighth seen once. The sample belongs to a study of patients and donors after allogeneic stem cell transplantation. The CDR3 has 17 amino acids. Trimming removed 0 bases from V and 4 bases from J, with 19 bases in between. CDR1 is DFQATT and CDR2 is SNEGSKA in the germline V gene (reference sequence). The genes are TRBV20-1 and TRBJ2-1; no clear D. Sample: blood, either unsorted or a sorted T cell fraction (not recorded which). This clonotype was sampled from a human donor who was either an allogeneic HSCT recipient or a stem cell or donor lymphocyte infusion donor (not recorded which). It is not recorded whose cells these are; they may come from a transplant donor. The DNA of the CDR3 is TGCAGTGCTAGAGATGTGGGAAAGCAAAGCCTGTACAATGAGCAGTTCTTC. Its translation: CSARDVGKQSLYNEQFF.